Listed here are 27 T cell receptor beta chains from one sample, sequenced in a study of blood T cell repertoires in COVID-19. Here immunoSEQ multiplex PCR was the method, and the copy in TCRdb shows in-frame clones only, minus some. Of 100,000 to 120,000 clones detected, 80% to 85% appear once; the ten largest clones hold approximately 15%. The specimen was peripheral blood. The receptor source for this set is a woman aged 80 or over with acute or convalescent COVID-19.

The V and J genes are TRBV10-3 and TRBJ2-3; 8 nucleotides agree with TRBD2. V shed 10 bases, J shed 5 bases, and the junction held 11 bases outside the gene matches. Looked up from germline, CDR1 is ENHRY and CDR2 is SYGVKD. This CDR3 contains 14 residues. CDR3: CATKLLADLDTQYF. CDR3 coding DNA: TGTGCCACCAAGCTACTAGCGGATCTAGATACGCAGTATTTT.

A single count supports this clone. The CDR3 DNA reads TGCGCCAGCAGCCTGCGGAGCGGAGCCACAGATACGCAGTATTTT. Its translation is CASSLRSGATDTQYF. The rearrangement joins TRBV4-3 to TRBJ2-3, with a tentative D call TRBD2 (5 bases). The germline V gene has CDR1 LGHNA and CDR2 YSLEER. V dropped 4 bases and J dropped 2 bases, with 13 bases sitting between them. This CDR3 spans 15 amino acids.

V is TRBV11-2 and J is TRBJ2-7, with 10 nucleotides matching TRBD2. CDR3 length equals 15 residues. Germline V gives CDR1 SGHAT, CDR2 FQNNGV. V lost 2 bases to trimming and J lost 6 bases; unmatched junction nucleotides: 7. In nucleotides, the CDR3 is TGTGCCAGCAGCTTAAACAGCGGGAGGGCCAGCGAGCAGTACTTC. This sequence encodes CASSLNSGRASEQYF.

Only one count was recorded for this clone. The chain employs TRBV20-1 and TRBJ1-1; 11 bases line up with TRBD1. This CDR3 comprises 13 residues. Germline assignment: CDR1 DFQATT and CDR2 SNEGSKA (reference sequence). After removal of 3 bases from V and 5 bases from J, the junction contained 2 bases not matched to a gene. CDR3 in DNA: TGCAGTGCTAGTAGGGACAGGGGGACTGAAGCTTTCTTT. This gives the protein CSASRDRGTEAFF.

The rearrangement links TRBV6-5 to TRBJ1-6; no reliable D call. Germline-derived CDR1 and CDR2 are MNHEY and SVGAGI. The ends were cut back, 3 bases at V and 7 bases at J, with 7 bases in the middle. The length of the CDR3 is 13 residues. The CDR3 sequence is CASSYRGNSPLHF. The DNA for the CDR3 is TGTGCCAGCAGTTATCGGGGAAATTCACCCCTCCACTTT.

This clone came up many times. This chain links TRBV5-4 with TRBJ1-3, with a weak D call TRBD1 (6 bases). Germline loops: CDR1 SGHNT, CDR2 YYREEE (reference sequence). The CDR3 runs 16 residues. V lost 3 bases to trimming and J lost 5 bases, with 18 bases between them. This CDR3 reads CASSSVAAGDRNTIYF. In DNA form, the CDR3 reads TGTGCCAGCAGCTCTGTGGCCGCAGGGGATAGAAACACCATATATTTT.

This clone was observed a single time. The chain couples TRBV3-1 (or the pseudogene TRBV3-2) to TRBJ2-2; 8 bases match TRBD2. The V gene end was trimmed by 4 bases and the J gene end by 1 base; junction bases not matched to a gene: 8. This CDR3 is 17 amino acids long. Looked up from germline, CDR1 is LGHDT and CDR2 is YNNKEL (reference sequence). The CDR3 nucleotides read TGTGCCAGCAGCCCGGGACTAGGTAGAGAGAACACCGGGGAGCTGTTTTTT. It codes for CASSPGLGRENTGELFF.

The chain has TRBV5-1 and TRBJ2-3, with D uncertain. This CDR3 region has 14 residues. Germline assignment: CDR1 SGHRS and CDR2 YFSETQ. V lost 6 bases, J lost 1 base, and 12 bases lay in between. CDR3 sequence (DNA): TGCGCCAGCACCCTGGGCACAGGCACAGATACGCAGTATTTT. Its translation: CASTLGTGTDTQYF.

This clone came up once. This chain joins TRBV3-1 (or the pseudogene TRBV3-2) and TRBJ2-7; 8 nucleotides agree with TRBD2. This CDR3 contains 15 residues. CDR1 is LGHDT and CDR2 is YNNKEL in the germline V gene (reference sequence). V was pared by 5 bases and J by 1 base, with 7 bases of the junction left unmatched. The CDR3 DNA reads as TGTGCCAGCAGCTTTACGGGAGGGGCTTCCTACGAGCAGTACTTC. Amino acid sequence: CASSFTGGASYEQYF.

The rearrangement uses TRBV5-8 and TRBJ2-3; D remains unclear. V dropped 0 bases and J dropped 0 bases, with 8 bases sitting between them. The CDR3 is made up of 15 amino acids. Looked up from germline, CDR1 is SGHTS and CDR2 is YDEGEE. The CDR3 sequence: CASSLASLSTDTQYF. The CDR3, as DNA: TGTGCCAGCAGCTTGGCCTCCCTTAGCACAGATACGCAGTATTTT.

This clone was picked up one time. This chain joins TRBV9 and TRBJ2-7; 10 bases map to TRBD2. With 3 bases clipped from V and 3 bases from J, the junction kept 6 bases outside the gene matches. This CDR3 region has 15 residues. CDR1 SGDLS and CDR2 YYNGEE come from the germline V gene. This chain's CDR3 is CASSEGLASDYEQYF. CDR3 DNA sequence: TGTGCCAGCAGCGAGGGACTAGCGAGCGACTACGAGCAGTACTTC.

This chain uses TRBV5-1 with TRBJ2-1, with TRBD1 matching 7 bases. After removal of 4 bases from V and 9 bases from J, the junction contained 4 bases not matched to a gene. The CDR3 has 12 residues. The germline gives CDR1 SGHRS, CDR2 YFSETQ. The CDR3 loop reads CASSPNRGEQFF. CDR3 nucleotide sequence: TGCGCCAGCAGCCCCAACAGGGGTGAGCAGTTCTTC.

This chain uses TRBV11-2 with TRBJ1-4; a possible D gene is TRBD1 (6 bases). The CDR3 runs to 15 residues. Trimming removed 0 bases at V and 7 bases at J, with 12 bases between. From germline, CDR1 is SGHAT and CDR2 FQNNGV. The CDR3 DNA is TGTGCCAGCAGCTTAGACCAGGGGTCGACTGAAAAACTGTTTTTT. Translating gives CASSLDQGSTEKLFF.

The V call is TRBV7-7, the J call TRBJ2-1; 7 bases line up with TRBD2. The junction had 5 bases not matched to a gene; V was cut back by 2 bases and J by 4 bases. The CDR3 spans 15 residues. Germline loops: CDR1 SSHAT, CDR2 FNYEAQ (reference sequence). In DNA, the CDR3 is TGTGCCAGCAGCTTACAACTAGCGTTATACAATGAGCAGTTCTTC. Its translation: CASSLQLALYNEQFF.

The rearrangement joins TRBV2 to TRBJ1-2; 7 positions agree with TRBD1. The CDR3 loop spans 14 amino acids. CDR1 is SNHLY and CDR2 is FYNNEI in the germline V gene. V gave up 8 bases and J gave up 6 bases; unmatched junction bases: 12. The CDR3 sequence: CASGLYTGENGYTF. The DNA for the CDR3 is TGTGCCAGCGGGCTCTACACAGGGGAAAATGGCTACACCTTC. The complete variable domain, with remaining parts taken from reference TRBV2 and TRBJ1-2, reads EPEVTQTPSHQVTQMGQEVILRCVPISNHLYFYWYRQILGQKVEFLVSFYNNEISEKSEIFDDQFSVERPDGSNFTLKIRSTKLEDSAMYFCASGLYTGENGYTFGSGTRLTVV.

This chain connects TRBV2 to TRBJ2-7; 9 bases map to TRBD1. With 6 bases clipped from V and 2 bases from J, the junction kept 5 bases outside the gene matches. This CDR3 is built from 14 residues. Germline values: CDR1 SNHLY, CDR2 FYNNEI. Written as DNA, the CDR3 is TGTGCCAGCAGCAGACAGGGGGGAACCTACGAGCAGTACTTC. It yields the protein CASSRQGGTYEQYF.

The V gene is TRBV20-1, the J gene TRBJ1-3; D is ambiguous. Looked up from germline, CDR1 is DFQATT and CDR2 is SNEGSKA (reference sequence). This CDR3 region has 12 residues. Between the trimmed V and J ends, which lost 3 bases and 4 bases, there was a span of 7 bases. The CDR3 DNA sequence: TGCAGTGCTAGTGGGCCCGGAAACACCATATATTTT. Translated: CSASGPGNTIYF.

V gene TRBV10-1 combines with J gene TRBJ1-5; TRBD1 might be the D (6 bases). This CDR3 is built from 18 residues. The V end lost 6 bases, the J end lost 2 bases, and 23 bases lay between the germline ends. Per the germline V gene, CDR1 is WNHNN and CDR2 is SYGVQD (reference sequence). The CDR3 DNA follows: TGCGCCAGCAGCGACGGGACACCAAGACGACCACGCAATCAGCCCCAGCATTTT. It is translated as CASSDGTPRRPRNQPQHF.

V is TRBV3-1 (or the pseudogene TRBV3-2) and J is TRBJ1-6; D gene uncertain. The germline CDR1 and CDR2 sequences are LGHDT and YNNKEL (reference sequence). V was clipped by 2 bases and J by 6 bases, with 5 bases between them. CDR3 length: 13 amino acids. In DNA, the CDR3 is TGTGCCAGCAGCCAAAATAGTAATTCACCCCTCCACTTT. This encodes CASSQNSNSPLHF.

The CDR3 is CASSSQQGYNEQFF. The CDR3 coding sequence is TGCGCCAGCAGCAGCCAACAGGGGTACAATGAGCAGTTCTTC. This chain uses TRBV5-1 with TRBJ2-1; TRBD1 aligns across 7 bases. The CDR3 is 14 amino acids. V was pared by 4 bases and J by 4 bases, with 5 bases of the junction left unmatched. Germline CDR1 is SGHRS and CDR2 is YFSETQ.

The chain recombines TRBV7-2 with TRBJ2-6; TRBD2 is a possible D gene (6 bases). The length of the CDR3 is 12 residues. Trimming left V 3 bases short and J 16 bases short, with 13 bases between. Germline assignment: CDR1 SGHTA and CDR2 FQGNSA. The CDR3 sequence is CASSFFSRGLTF. In DNA form, the CDR3 reads TGTGCCAGCAGCTTTTTTTCCCGGGGGCTGACTTTC. The full variable domain, in which reference TRBV7-2 and TRBJ2-6 provide the parts outside the CDR3, is GAGVSQSPSNKVTEKGKDVELRCDPISGHTALYWYRQSLGQGLEFLIYFQGNSAPDKSGLPSDRFSAERTGGSVSTLTIQRTQQEDSAVYLCASSFFSRGLTFGAGSRLTVL.

This chain connects TRBV27 to TRBJ2-1, with 8 bases lining up with TRBD2. Germline assignment: CDR1 MNHEY and CDR2 SMNVEV (reference sequence). The V segment lost 5 bases and the J segment 2 bases; nucleotides outside the gene matches: 5. The CDR3 loop spans 15 amino acids. The CDR3 nucleotides are TGTGCCAGCAGTCCCGGACTAGCCCCCTACAATGAGCAGTTCTTC. Its protein is CASSPGLAPYNEQFF.

The rearrangement uses TRBV11-3 and TRBJ2-2, with D possibly TRBD2 on 6 matching bases. Germline V gene data show CDR1 as SGHNT and CDR2 as YENEEA. This CDR3 has 16 residues. V lost 5 bases, J lost 4 bases, and 17 bases lay in between. CDR3 in DNA: TGTGCCAGCAGCCCCGGACTGCTGCGGGGCACCGGGGAGCTGTTTTTT. Translating gives CASSPGLLRGTGELFF.

V usage is TRBV11-3 and J usage is TRBJ2-3; D is undetermined. The V end lost 8 bases, the J end lost 6 bases, and 12 bases lay between the germline ends. The CDR3 length is 12 residues. CDR1 is SGHNT, CDR2 YENEEA, per germline. CDR3 residues: CASSTSSDTQYF. CDR3 nucleotide sequence: TGTGCCAGCTCTACGAGTTCCGATACGCAGTATTTT. The full variable domain, its missing parts supplied by reference TRBV11-3 and TRBJ2-3, is EAGVVQSPRYKIIEKKQPVAFWCNPISGHNTLYWYLQNLGQGPELLIRYENEEAVDDSQLPKDRFSAERLKGVDSTLKIQPAELGDSAVYLCASSTSSDTQYFGPGTRLTVL.

This rearrangement joins TRBV29-1 to TRBJ1-2, with D uncertain. Germline CDR1 reads SQVTM; CDR2 reads ANQGSEA. Trimming stripped 5 bases from V and 5 bases from J, with 21 bases between. This CDR3 spans 15 amino acids. The CDR3 DNA follows: TGCAGCGTTTCGTCCTCCGACACCGGCGGGTATGGCTACACCTTC. It codes for CSVSSSDTGGYGYTF.

The gene calls are TRBV4-1 and TRBJ1-4; TRBD1 matches at 8 bases. V gave up 3 bases and J gave up 8 bases; unmatched junction bases: 8. Per the germline V gene, CDR1 is MGHRA and CDR2 is YSYEKL. The length of the CDR3 is 15 residues. The CDR3 protein is CASSHPGTGEEKLFF. In nucleotides, the CDR3 is TGCGCCAGCAGCCACCCCGGGACAGGAGAAGAAAAACTGTTTTTT.

This sequence joins TRBV4-1 and TRBJ2-1, with 8 bases identical to TRBD2. With V trimmed by 0 bases and J by 4 bases, 5 bases remained unmatched. Germline lookup yields CDR1 MGHRA and CDR2 YSYEKL. The CDR3 contains 16 residues. The CDR3 DNA follows: TGCGCCAGCAGCCAAGACCAAGCGGGAGTTTACAATGAGCAGTTCTTC. Residues: CASSQDQAGVYNEQFF.